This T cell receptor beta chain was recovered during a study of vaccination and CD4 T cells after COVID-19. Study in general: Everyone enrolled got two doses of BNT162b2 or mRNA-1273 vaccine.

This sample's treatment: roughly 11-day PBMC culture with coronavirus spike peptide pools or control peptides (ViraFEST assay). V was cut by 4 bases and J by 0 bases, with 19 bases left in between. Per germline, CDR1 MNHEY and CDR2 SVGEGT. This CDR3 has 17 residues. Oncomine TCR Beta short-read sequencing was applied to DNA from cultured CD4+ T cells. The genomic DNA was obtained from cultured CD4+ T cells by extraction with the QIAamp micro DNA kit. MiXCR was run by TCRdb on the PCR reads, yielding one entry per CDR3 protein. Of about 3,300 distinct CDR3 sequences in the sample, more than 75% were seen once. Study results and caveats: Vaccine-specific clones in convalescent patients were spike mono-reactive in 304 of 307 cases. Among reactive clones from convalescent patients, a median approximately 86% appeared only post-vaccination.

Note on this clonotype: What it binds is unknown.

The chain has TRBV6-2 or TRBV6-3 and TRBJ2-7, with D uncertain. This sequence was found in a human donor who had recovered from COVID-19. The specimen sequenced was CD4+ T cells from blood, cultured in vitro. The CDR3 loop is CASSSHLRQSSSYEQYF. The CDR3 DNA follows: TGTGCCAGCAGTTCCCATCTTCGTCAAAGCAGCTCCTACGAGCAGTACTTC.